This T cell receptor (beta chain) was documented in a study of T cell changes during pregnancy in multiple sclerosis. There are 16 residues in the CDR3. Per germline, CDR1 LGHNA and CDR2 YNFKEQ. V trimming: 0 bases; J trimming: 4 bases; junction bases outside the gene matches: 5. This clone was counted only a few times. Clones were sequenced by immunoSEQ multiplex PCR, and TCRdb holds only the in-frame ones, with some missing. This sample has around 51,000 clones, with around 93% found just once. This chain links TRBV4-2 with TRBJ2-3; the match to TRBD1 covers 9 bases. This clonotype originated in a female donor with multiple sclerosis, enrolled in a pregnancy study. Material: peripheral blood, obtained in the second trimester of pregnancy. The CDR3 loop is CASSQEMGTGPDTQYF. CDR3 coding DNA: TGTGCCAGCAGCCAAGAGATGGGGACAGGGCCAGATACGCAGTATTTT.